This T cell receptor beta chain comes out of a study of blood T cell repertoires in COVID-19 (dated by TCRdb to the early 2020s). Looking at the study overall: Samples covering the acute and convalescent phases of COVID-19 were provided by collaborators in the United States, Italy and Spain. The material from the prospective study consisted of cDNA or gDNA derived from T cells, B-cell-depleted T cells, or PBMCs. The dataset comprised deeply sampled blood TCRbeta repertoires from subjects exposed to, actively infected with, or recovered from COVID-19. The repertoires were made available in a free public database intended to serve as a resource for research on the immune response to SARS-CoV-2. Samples were obtained from the ongoing ImmuneRACE study (first 160 participants) and from 1,200 or so subjects provided by 6 global collaborators. A de-identified subject ID, COVID-19 status, age in years and sex were almost always included in the sample metadata. Where available, HLA class I and class II types were taken from metadata supplied by the sample provider and were not determined by assay-based typing.

The research as a whole found: Clinical and demographic metadata were provided uncurated, with the amount varying by source and participant.

Concerning this clone: What this receptor recognizes is not known. No clone much larger than this one lies a single base away; base qualities are absent. This same CDR3 is encoded by further DNA sequences in the sample.

The CDR3 covers 15 residues, taking in both the cysteine and the phenylalanine. Only the CDR3 DNA stays, 45 bases, in frame from base 1. CDR1 and CDR2, looked up from the germline V gene, are SNHLY and FYNNEI. The junction shows trimming of 1 base on V and 4 bases on J, and the gene matches do not reach 4 bases of it. TCRbeta CDR3 regions were amplified from genomic DNA using the immunoSEQ Assay, a bias-controlled multiplex PCR. Per the authors' processing: The number of nucleated cells in each sample was estimated by amplification of reference gene primers within the assay. Sequence reads were collapsed and filtered to measure the absolute abundance of every unique TCRbeta CDR3 rearrangement. For each sample, productive Simpson clonality was calculated by taking the square root of Simpson's diversity index across productive rearrangements. TCRdb provides this immuneACCESS table in a form limited to in-frame rearrangements. Some clones are lacking; in checked studies, under half of them reflect an unresolved V gene, and why the rest are absent is not known. V and J calls and clone size follow that table, whereas D and trimming were derived from the DNA. The sample records approximately 300,000 clones, around nine tenths of which are singletons. Of the sample, about 7% falls within the top ten clones.

One collaborating source in Seattle enrolled patients during active infection and followed them longitudinally through the course of disease. Each collaborating institution followed its own protocols to collect whole blood in K2EDTA tubes. For TCRbeta analysis, collaborator samples were shipped as frozen whole blood, as isolated PBMCs, or as DNA extracted from either sample type. Sequencing was carried out using peripheral blood. Here the chain combines TRBV2 and TRBJ1-5; 7 bases in the middle match TRBD1. The origin of this receptor is a woman between 25 and 40 years old with COVID-19, enrolled during active disease. The CDR3 protein is CASSEGDSGNQPQHF. The bases are TGTGCCAGCAGTGAAGGGGACAGCGGGAATCAGCCCCAGCATTTT.